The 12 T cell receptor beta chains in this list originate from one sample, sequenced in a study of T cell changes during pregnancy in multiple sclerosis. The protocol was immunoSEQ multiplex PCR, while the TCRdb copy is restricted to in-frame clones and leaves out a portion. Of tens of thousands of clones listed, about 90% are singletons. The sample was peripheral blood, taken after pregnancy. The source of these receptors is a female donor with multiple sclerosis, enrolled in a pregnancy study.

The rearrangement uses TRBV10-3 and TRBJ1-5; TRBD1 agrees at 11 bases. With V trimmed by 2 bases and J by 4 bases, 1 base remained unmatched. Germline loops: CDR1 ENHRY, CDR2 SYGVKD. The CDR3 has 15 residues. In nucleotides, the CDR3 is TGTGCCATCAGTGAGGGACAGGGGGCTAATCAGCCCCAGCATTTT. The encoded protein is CAISEGQGANQPQHF.

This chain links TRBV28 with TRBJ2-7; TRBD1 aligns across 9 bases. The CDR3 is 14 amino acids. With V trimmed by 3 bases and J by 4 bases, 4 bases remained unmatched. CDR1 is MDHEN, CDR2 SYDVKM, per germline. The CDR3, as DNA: TGTGCCAGCAGTTTCAGGACAGGGGTTTACGAGCAGTACTTC. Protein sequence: CASSFRTGVYEQYF.

CDR3 amino acids: CASSLYGTSGRGEYEQYF. CDR3 DNA sequence: TGCGCCAGCAGCTTATATGGGACTAGCGGGAGAGGCGAATACGAGCAGTACTTC. The gene calls are TRBV5-1 and TRBJ2-7; TRBD2 aligns across 14 bases. The CDR3 runs 18 residues. V was clipped by 2 bases and J by 4 bases; unmatched bases: 11. Germline V CDR1 and CDR2: SGHRS, YFSETQ.

The CDR3 DNA is TGTGCCACCGCGACAGAGTATAATTCACCCCTCCACTTT. It encodes CATATEYNSPLHF. The gene calls are TRBV6-5 and TRBJ1-6; possible D gene TRBD1, 5 bases. This CDR3 has 13 residues. The V end was cut by 10 bases, the J end by 4 bases, with 11 bases between. CDR1 is MNHEY, CDR2 SVGAGI, per germline.

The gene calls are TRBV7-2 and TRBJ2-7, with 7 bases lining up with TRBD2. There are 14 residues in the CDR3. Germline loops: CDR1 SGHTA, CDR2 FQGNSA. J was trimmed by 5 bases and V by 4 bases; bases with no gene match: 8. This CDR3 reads CASSSTGGVHEQYF. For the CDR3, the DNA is TGTGCCAGCAGCTCGACGGGAGGAGTACACGAGCAGTACTTC.

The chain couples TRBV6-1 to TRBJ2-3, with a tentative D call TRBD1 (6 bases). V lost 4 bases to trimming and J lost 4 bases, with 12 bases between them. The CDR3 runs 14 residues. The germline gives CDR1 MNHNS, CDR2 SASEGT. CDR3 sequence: CASSAGAHADTQYF. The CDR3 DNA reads TGTGCCAGCAGTGCAGGGGCGCACGCAGATACGCAGTATTTT.

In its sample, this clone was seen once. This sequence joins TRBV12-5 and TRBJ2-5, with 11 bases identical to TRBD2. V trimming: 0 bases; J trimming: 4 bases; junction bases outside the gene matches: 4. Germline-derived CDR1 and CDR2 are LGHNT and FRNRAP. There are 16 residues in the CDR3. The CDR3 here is CASGLVLAGVVETQYF. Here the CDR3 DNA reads TGTGCTAGTGGTTTGGTACTAGCGGGAGTGGTAGAGACCCAGTACTTC.

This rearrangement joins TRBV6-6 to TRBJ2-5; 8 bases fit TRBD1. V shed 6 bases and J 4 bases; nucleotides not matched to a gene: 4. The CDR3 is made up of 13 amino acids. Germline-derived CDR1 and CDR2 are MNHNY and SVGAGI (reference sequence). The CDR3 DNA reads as TGTGCCAGCAGGACCGGGACAGGAGAGACCCAGTACTTC. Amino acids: CASRTGTGETQYF.

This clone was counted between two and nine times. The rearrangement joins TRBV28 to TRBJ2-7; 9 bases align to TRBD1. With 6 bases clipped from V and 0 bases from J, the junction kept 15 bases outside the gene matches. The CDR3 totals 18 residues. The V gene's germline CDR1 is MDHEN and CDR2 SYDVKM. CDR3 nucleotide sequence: TGTGCCAGCAGGCCTACAGGGGGCCCGGGATCGCGCTCCTACGAGCAGTACTTC. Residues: CASRPTGGPGSRSYEQYF.

CDR3 protein: CASSLVVGSSYNEQFF. CDR3 in DNA: TGCGCCAGCAGCTTGGTAGTGGGCAGCTCCTACAATGAGCAGTTCTTC. The gene calls are TRBV5-1 and TRBJ2-1; D unresolved. CDR1 is SGHRS, CDR2 YFSETQ, per germline. V lost 0 bases and J lost 0, with 10 bases in between. This CDR3 region has 16 residues. Based on the CDR3 plus reference TRBV5-1 and TRBJ2-1, the full variable domain is KAGVTQTPRYLIKTRGQQVTLSCSPISGHRSVSWYQQTPGQGLQFLFEYFSETQRNKGNFPGRFSGRQFSNSRSEMNVSTLELGDSALYLCASSLVVGSSYNEQFFGPGTRLTVL.

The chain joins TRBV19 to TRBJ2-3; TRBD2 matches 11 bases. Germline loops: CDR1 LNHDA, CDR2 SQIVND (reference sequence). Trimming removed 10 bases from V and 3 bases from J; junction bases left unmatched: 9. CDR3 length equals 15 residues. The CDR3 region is CATSVAGGITDTQYF. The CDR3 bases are TGTGCCACGTCAGTAGCGGGAGGGATAACAGATACGCAGTATTTT.

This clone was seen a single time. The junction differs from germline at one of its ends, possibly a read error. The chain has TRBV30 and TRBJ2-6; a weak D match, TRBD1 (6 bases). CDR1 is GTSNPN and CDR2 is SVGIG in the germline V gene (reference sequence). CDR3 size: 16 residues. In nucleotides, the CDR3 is TGTGCCTGGAACTCGGCAGGGGCCTCTAGGGCCAACGTCCTGACTTTC. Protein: CAWNSAGASRANVLTF.